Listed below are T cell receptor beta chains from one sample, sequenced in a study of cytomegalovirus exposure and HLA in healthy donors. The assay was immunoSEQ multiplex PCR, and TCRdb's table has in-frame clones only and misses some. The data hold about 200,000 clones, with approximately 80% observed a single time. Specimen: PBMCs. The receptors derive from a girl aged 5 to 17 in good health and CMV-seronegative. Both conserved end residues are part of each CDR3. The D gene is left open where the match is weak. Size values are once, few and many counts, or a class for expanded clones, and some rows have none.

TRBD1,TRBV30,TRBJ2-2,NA,CAWTTGGWELFF,TGTGCCTGGACAACAGGGGGGTGGGAGCTGTTTTTT
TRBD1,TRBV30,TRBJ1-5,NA,CAWSVGQGHQPQHF,TGTGCCTGGAGTGTGGGACAGGGGCATCAGCCCCAGCATTTT
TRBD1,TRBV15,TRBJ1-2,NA,CATSRGVTGAINYGYTF,TGTGCCACCAGCAGAGGGGTCACAGGGGCTATTAACTATGGCTACACCTTC
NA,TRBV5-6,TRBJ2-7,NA,CASSLSGYEQYF,TGTGCCAGCAGCTTGTCAGGGTACGAGCAGTACTTC
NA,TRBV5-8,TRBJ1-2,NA,CASSLRTVRDYGYTF,TGTGCCAGCAGCTTACGGACAGTTAGGGACTATGGCTACACCTTC
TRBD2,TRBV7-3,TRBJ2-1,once,CASSPFLAGGYNEQFF,TGTGCCAGCAGCCCCTTCCTAGCGGGGGGGTACAATGAGCAGTTCTTC
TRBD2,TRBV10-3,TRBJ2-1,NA,CAISASSGGYNEQFF,TGTGCCATCAGTGCATCTAGCGGGGGGTATAATGAGCAGTTCTTC
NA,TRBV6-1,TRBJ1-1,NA,CASSEVGGNTEAFF,TGTGCCAGCAGTGAAGTGGGAGGCAACACTGAAGCTTTCTTT
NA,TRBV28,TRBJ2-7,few,CASRETTGSSYEQYF,TGTGCCAGCCGGGAGACGACCGGGAGCTCCTACGAGCAGTACTTC
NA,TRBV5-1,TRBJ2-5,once,CASSLREETQYF,TGCGCCAGCAGCTTGCGCGAAGAGACCCAGTACTTC
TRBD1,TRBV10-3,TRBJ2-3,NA,CAISSGTGISTDTQYF,TGTGCCATCAGCTCCGGGACAGGGATATCGACAGATACGCAGTATTTT
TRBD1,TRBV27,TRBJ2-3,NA,CASSLYRGPTDTQYF,TGTGCCAGCAGTTTATACAGGGGGCCCACAGATACGCAGTATTTT
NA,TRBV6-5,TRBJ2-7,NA,CASSYTHGSYEQYF,TGTGCCAGCAGTTACACCCACGGCTCCTACGAGCAGTACTTC
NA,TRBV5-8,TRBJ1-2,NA,CASSPKEGWRYGYTF,TGTGCCAGCAGCCCCAAGGAAGGGTGGAGGTATGGCTACACCTTC
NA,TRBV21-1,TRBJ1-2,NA,CASYPRALLFDGGYTF,TGTGCCAGCTACCCCCGAGCTCTCCTTTTTGACGGGGGCTACACCTTC
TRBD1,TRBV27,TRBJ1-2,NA,CASSRTRDRVYGYTF,TGTGCCAGCAGTCGGACCCGGGACAGGGTCTATGGCTACACCTTC
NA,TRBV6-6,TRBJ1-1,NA,CASSYRLEGETFF,TGTGCCAGCAGTTATCGGTTAGAGGGGGAAACTTTCTTT
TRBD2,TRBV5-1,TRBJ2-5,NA,CASSLRGTSGGPFEETQYF,TGCGCCAGCAGCTTGAGGGGGACTAGCGGGGGGCCGTTCGAAGAGACCCAGTACTTC
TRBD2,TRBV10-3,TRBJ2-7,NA,CAISESGTSGYYEQYF,TGTGCCATCAGTGAGTCTGGGACTAGCGGATACTACGAGCAGTACTTC
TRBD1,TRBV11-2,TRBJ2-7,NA,CASSLMAGTGVGEQYF,TGTGCCAGCAGCTTAATGGCCGGGACAGGGGTGGGGGAGCAGTACTTC
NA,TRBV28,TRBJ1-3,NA,CASNGGTGNTIYF,TGTGCCAGCAATGGGGGGACTGGAAACACCATATATTTT
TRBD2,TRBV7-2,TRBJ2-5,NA,CASSLGGLASGRGETQYF,TGTGCCAGCAGCTTAGGGGGCCTTGCGAGCGGGAGAGGAGAGACCCAGTACTTC